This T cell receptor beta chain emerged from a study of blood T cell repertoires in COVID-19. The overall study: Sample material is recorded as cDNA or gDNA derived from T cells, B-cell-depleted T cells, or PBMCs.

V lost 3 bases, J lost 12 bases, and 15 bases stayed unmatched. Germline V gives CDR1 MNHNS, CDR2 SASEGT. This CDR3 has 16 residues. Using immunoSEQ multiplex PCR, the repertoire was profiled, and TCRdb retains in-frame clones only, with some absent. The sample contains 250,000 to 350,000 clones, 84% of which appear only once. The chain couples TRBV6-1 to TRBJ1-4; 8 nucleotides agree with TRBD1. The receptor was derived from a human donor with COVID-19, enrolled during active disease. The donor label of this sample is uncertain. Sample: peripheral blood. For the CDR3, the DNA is TGTGCCAGCAGTGACGTTATGACAGGGGATTTTTTTGAACTGTTTTTT. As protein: CASSDVMTGDFFELFF.